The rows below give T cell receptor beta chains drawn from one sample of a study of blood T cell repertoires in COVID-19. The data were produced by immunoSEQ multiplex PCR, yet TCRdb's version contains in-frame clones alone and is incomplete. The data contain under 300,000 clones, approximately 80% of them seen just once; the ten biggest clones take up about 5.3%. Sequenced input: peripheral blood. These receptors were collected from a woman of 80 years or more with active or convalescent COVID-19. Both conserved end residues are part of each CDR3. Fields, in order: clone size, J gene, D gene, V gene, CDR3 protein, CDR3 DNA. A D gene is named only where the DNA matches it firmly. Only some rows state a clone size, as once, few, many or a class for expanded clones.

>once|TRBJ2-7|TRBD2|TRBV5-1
CASSTGTSGTYEQYF
TGCGCCAGCAGCACCGGGACTAGCGGGACCTACGAGCAGTACTTC
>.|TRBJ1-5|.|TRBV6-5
CASSPAARGQGHF
TGTGCCAGCAGCCCGGCAGCAAGGGGCCAAGGACATTTT
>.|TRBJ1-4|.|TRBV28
CASNPGGGGKLFF
TGTGCCAGCAACCCGGGGGGCGGGGGAAAACTGTTTTTT
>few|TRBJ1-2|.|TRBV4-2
CASSQEYGAPYGYTF
TGTGCCAGCAGCCAAGAGTATGGGGCGCCCTATGGCTACACCTTC
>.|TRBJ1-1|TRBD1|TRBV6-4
CASRASGQGTTEAFF
TGTGCCAGCAGAGCGTCGGGACAGGGGACCACTGAAGCTTTCTTT
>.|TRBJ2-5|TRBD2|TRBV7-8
CASSWTSGRGETQYF
TGTGCCAGCAGCTGGACTAGCGGGAGAGGAGAGACCCAGTACTTC
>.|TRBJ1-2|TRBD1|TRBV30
CAWRGISGQGSVSYGYTF
TGTGCCTGGAGGGGGATTTCGGGACAGGGGTCTGTATCCTATGGCTACACCTTC
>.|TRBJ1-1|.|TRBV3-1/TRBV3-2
CASSPTGFNTEAFF
TGTGCCAGCAGCCCCACAGGGTTTAACACTGAAGCTTTCTTT
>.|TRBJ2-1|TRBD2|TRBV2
CASSQGGSGPYNEQFF
TGTGCCAGCAGTCAAGGCGGTAGCGGGCCCTACAATGAGCAGTTCTTC
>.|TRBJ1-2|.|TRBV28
CASSPRGEKNYGYTF
TGTGCCAGCAGCCCCCGGGGAGAGAAAAACTATGGCTACACCTTC
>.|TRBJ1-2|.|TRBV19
CASSPKRYGYTF
TGTGCCAGTAGTCCCAAGAGGTATGGCTACACCTTC
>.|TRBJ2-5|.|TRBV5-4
CASNIRDYQETQYF
TGTGCCAGCAACATAAGGGACTACCAAGAGACCCAGTACTTC
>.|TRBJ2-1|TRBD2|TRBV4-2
CASSPSGPSYNEQFF
TGTGCCAGCAGCCCTAGCGGGCCCTCCTACAATGAGCAGTTCTTC
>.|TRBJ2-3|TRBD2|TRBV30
CAWSVGGYTDTQYF
TGTGCCTGGAGTGTGGGAGGGTACACAGATACGCAGTATTTT
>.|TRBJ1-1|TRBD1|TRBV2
CASSEVGGLLAFF
TGTGCCAGCAGTGAAGTAGGGGGCTTGTTAGCTTTCTTT
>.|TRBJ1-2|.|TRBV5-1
CASSLGTANYGYTF
TGCGCCAGCAGCTTGGGGACAGCGAACTATGGCTACACCTTC
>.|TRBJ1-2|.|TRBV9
CASSGPEGNYGYTF
TGTGCCAGCAGCGGCCCGGAGGGTAACTATGGCTACACCTTC
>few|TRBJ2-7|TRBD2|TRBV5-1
CASSLALAGGYEQYF
TGCGCCAGCAGCTTGGCTCTAGCGGGAGGATACGAGCAGTACTTC
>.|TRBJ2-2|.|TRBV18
CASASIGKAGELFF
TGTGCCAGCGCTAGCATAGGAAAGGCCGGGGAGCTGTTTTTT
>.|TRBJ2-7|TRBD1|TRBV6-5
CASSPQGASYEQYF
TGTGCCAGCAGTCCACAGGGGGCCTCCTACGAGCAGTACTTC
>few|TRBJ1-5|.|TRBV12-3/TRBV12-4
CASSMTDNQPQHF
TGTGCCAGCAGTATGACAGACAATCAGCCCCAGCATTTT
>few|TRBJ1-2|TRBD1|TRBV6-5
CASSPGGTNYGYTF
TGTGCCAGCAGTCCAGGGGGAACAAACTATGGCTACACCTTC